Below, one T cell receptor beta chain is given with its context. The data belong to a study of blood T cell repertoires in COVID-19. Study-wide context: Samples representing acute and convalescent COVID-19 were sourced from the United States, Italy and Spain. PBMCs, B-cell-depleted T cells, or T cells provided the cDNA or gDNA that made up the material.

Trimming cost V 3 bases and J 2 bases; bases outside gene matches: 6. CDR3 length: 15 residues. The V gene's germline CDR1 is MNHEY and CDR2 SMNVEV (reference sequence). Method: immunoSEQ multiplex PCR; TCRdb's copy keeps in-frame clones and lacks some. The repertoire consists of 150,000 to 200,000 clones, with 60% to 80% occurring once and the leading ten covering approximately 15%. What was sequenced was peripheral blood. The chain has TRBV27 and TRBJ2-7, with 8 bases identical to TRBD2. This clonotype originated in a man in his 60s with active or convalescent COVID-19. CDR3 sequence: CASSFFGRGPYEQYF. The CDR3 coding sequence is TGTGCCAGCAGTTTTTTCGGGAGGGGACCCTACGAGCAGTACTTC.